This T cell receptor beta chain is from a study of T cell responses to AZD1222 COVID-19 vaccine. V lost 2 bases and J 2 bases, leaving 10 bases between the germline ends. Germline V gives CDR1 SNHLY, CDR2 FYNNEI. The CDR3 consists of 16 residues. Profiled with immunoSEQ multiplex PCR; TCRdb holds only in-frame clones, not every one. Among fewer than 150,000 clones, over 75% were seen once, and the ten largest hold roughly 3.6%. The specimen was peripheral blood, collected on day 0 of AZD1222 vaccination. The source is an adult in good health. V usage is TRBV2 and J usage is TRBJ2-6, with D uncertain. This CDR3 is CASSESLVAGANVLTF. CDR3 DNA: TGTGCCAGCAGTGAATCCCTCGTGGCTGGGGCCAACGTCCTGACTTTC.